This note documents a single T cell receptor beta chain sequence. TCRdb's table, derived via immunoSEQ multiplex PCR, lists solely in-frame clones and lacks some. This table holds some 250,000 clones, around 90% found once. This entry is derived from a study of blood T cell repertoires in COVID-19. With 4 bases clipped from V and 7 bases from J, the junction kept 9 bases outside the gene matches. The CDR3 length is 16 residues. From germline, CDR1 is LGHDT and CDR2 YNNKEL (reference sequence). Material: peripheral blood. The sequence was obtained from a human donor in a cohort sampled during active COVID-19. The chain employs TRBV3-1 (or the pseudogene TRBV3-2) and TRBJ2-1; 11 bases are shared with TRBD2. In DNA form, the CDR3 reads TGTGCCAGCAGCCGGAGCGCCGGGACTAGCGGAAATGAGCAGTTCTTC. It encodes CASSRSAGTSGNEQFF.